Presented here are 27 T cell receptor beta chains from one specimen sequenced in a study of PD-1 blockade in classical Hodgkin lymphoma. TCRdb's copy holds only in-frame clones and misses some; the assay was immunoSEQ multiplex PCR. The sample yields under 40,000 clones, 82% seen once. Each of the patients experienced relapse following autologous stem cell transplantation, and their brentuximab vedotin exposure differed. Material: peripheral blood mononuclear cells (PBMCs), obtained at baseline. All receptors derive from a human donor with classical Hodgkin lymphoma.

There are a few counts of this clone. This rearrangement joins TRBV7-3 to TRBJ1-1, with D maybe TRBD1 (5 bases). The CDR3 consists of 13 residues. V lost 5 bases, J lost 5 bases, and 12 bases lay in between. CDR1 and CDR2 (germline): SGHTA, FQGTGA. CDR3 sequence: CASSVRERTEAFF. Written as DNA, the CDR3 is TGTGCCAGCAGCGTCAGGGAAAGGACTGAAGCTTTCTTT. Full variable domain (remainder filled in from reference TRBV7-3 and TRBJ1-1): GAGVSQTPSNKVTEKGKYVELRCDPISGHTALYWYRQSLGQGPEFLIYFQGTGAADDSGLPNDRFFAVRPEGSVSTLKIQRTERGDSAVYLCASSVRERTEAFFGQGTRLTVV.

This clone was counted between two and nine times. This chain uses TRBV5-1 with TRBJ2-7; D is perhaps TRBD1 (5 bases). The CDR3 length is 15 residues. Per germline, CDR1 SGHRS and CDR2 YFSETQ. The germline V and J ends were trimmed by 5 bases and 0 bases, with 15 bases remaining between them. The CDR3 is CASSSTVEYSYEQYF. The CDR3 coding sequence is TGCGCCAGCAGTTCGACAGTGGAGTACTCCTACGAGCAGTACTTC.

This clone appeared once. This sequence joins TRBV7-6 and TRBJ2-3; D may correspond to TRBD1 or TRBD2 (6 bases each). V lost 5 bases and J lost 4, with 19 bases in between. The germline CDR1 and CDR2 sequences are SGHVS and FNYEAQ. The CDR3 covers 16 residues. In DNA form, the CDR3 reads TGTGCCAGCAGCCCCCTGGGCGGGGACAATGCAGATACGCAGTATTTT. This translates into CASSPLGGDNADTQYF.

This clone has only a few counts. The rearrangement uses TRBV12-5 and TRBJ1-1, with D unresolved. V lost 3 bases to trimming and J lost 0 bases, with 14 bases between them. This CDR3 comprises 16 residues. CDR1 LGHNT and CDR2 FRNRAP come from the germline V gene. CDR3 sequence reads: CASGLPPVWLNTEAFF. The CDR3 DNA reads as TGTGCTAGTGGTTTACCCCCCGTTTGGTTGAACACTGAAGCTTTCTTT.

The chain combines TRBV4-2 with TRBJ2-7; maybe TRBD2 (7 bases). Trimming shortened V by 0 bases and J by 6 bases, and 18 bases separated the two germline ends. Germline V gene lookup returns CDR1 LGHNA and CDR2 YNFKEQ. The CDR3 loop spans 16 amino acids. CDR3: CASSQDSGGTPLEQYF. CDR3 DNA: TGTGCCAGCAGCCAAGATTCCGGGGGGACACCTCTCGAGCAGTACTTC.

This sequence joins TRBV5-4 and TRBJ2-3; D is ambiguous. The length of the CDR3 is 15 residues. CDR1 SGHNT and CDR2 YYREEE come from the germline V gene (reference sequence). V gave up 1 base and J gave up 0 bases, with 9 bases separating them. The CDR3 here is CASSLSSASTDTQYF. CDR3 coding DNA: TGTGCCAGCAGCTTGTCGTCGGCCAGCACAGATACGCAGTATTTT.

This clone was detected only a few times. V gene TRBV18 combines with J gene TRBJ2-7, with 7 positions matching TRBD1. The CDR3 loop spans 14 amino acids. Per germline, CDR1 KGHSH and CDR2 LQKENI. V was clipped by 3 bases and J by 2 bases; unmatched bases: 4. CDR3 sequence (DNA): TGTGCCAGCTCACCTCGACAGGGACCCTACGAGCAGTACTTC. Its protein product is CASSPRQGPYEQYF.

Worth noting for this clone: Different DNA sequences within this sample yield the same CDR3. V and J are TRBV6-1 and TRBJ1-4; 8 nucleotides match TRBD1. Germline CDR1 is MNHNS and CDR2 is SASEGT. The trim removed 0 bases at V and 0 bases at J, leaving 0 bases unmatched. CDR3 length: 16 residues. The CDR3 nucleotides read TGTGCCAGCAGTGAAGCGACAGGGGCAACTAATGAAAAACTGTTTTTT. Translating it yields CASSEATGATNEKLFF.

The sample holds a few counts of this clone. The chain employs TRBV7-2 and TRBJ2-3; 11 bases are shared with TRBD2. The V gene end was trimmed by 4 bases and the J gene end by 7 bases; junction bases not matched to a gene: 7. The CDR3 spans 15 residues. Germline loops: CDR1 SGHTA, CDR2 FQGNSA. CDR3 region: CASSWRLAGQNTQYF. CDR3 DNA: TGTGCCAGCAGCTGGCGACTAGCGGGGCAGAATACGCAGTATTTT.

The J gene is TRBJ1-1, the V gene TRBV5-1; D not certain. The CDR3 is 15 amino acids. The germline V gene encodes CDR1 SGHRS and CDR2 YFSETQ. Between the trimmed V and J ends, which lost 3 bases and 2 bases, there was a span of 14 bases. The CDR3 sequence is CASSWTPEINTEAFF. The CDR3 nucleotides are TGCGCCAGCAGCTGGACCCCAGAGATTAACACTGAAGCTTTCTTT.

This chain uses TRBV10-1 with TRBJ2-3; 7 nucleotides match TRBD1. V lost 11 bases and J lost 1; bases outside the gene matches: 12. The CDR3 extends over 15 amino acids. CDR1 is WNHNN, CDR2 SYGVQD, per germline (reference sequence). The CDR3 nucleotides are TGCGCCCGAGTGGAACGGACAGGCGGCACAGATACGCAGTATTTT. Residues: CARVERTGGTDTQYF.

The chain combines TRBV7-2 with TRBJ2-1; D is unresolved. The V and J ends lost 5 bases and 14 bases respectively, with 16 bases between them. From germline, CDR1 is SGHTA and CDR2 FQGNSA. CDR3 length equals 12 residues. CDR3 protein: CASSALGVTEFF. CDR3 sequence (DNA): TGTGCCAGCAGCGCCCTTGGGGTTACGGAGTTCTTC.

The CDR3 region has the DNA TGTGCCAGCAGCCCCAATGGACAGGGTGGAGAAAAACTGTTTTTT. Translation gives CASSPNGQGGEKLFF. The chain is built from TRBV11-2 and TRBJ1-4; 8 nucleotides align to TRBD1. The CDR3 has 15 amino acids. With V trimmed by 5 bases and J by 8 bases, 10 bases remained unmatched. Germline V gene lookup returns CDR1 SGHAT and CDR2 FQNNGV.

As regards this clone: Different DNA sequences within this sample yield the same CDR3. The rearrangement joins TRBV9 to TRBJ1-2; TRBD1 matches at 7 bases. Trimming cost V 4 bases and J 4 bases; bases outside gene matches: 16. This CDR3 is 17 amino acids long. Germline values: CDR1 SGDLS, CDR2 YYNGEE. CDR3 nucleotides: TGTGCCAGCAGCTCCGTTTTGGGGCAGGGGGAATCCTATGGCTACACCTTC. Translation: CASSSVLGQGESYGYTF.

The chain combines TRBV6-1 with TRBJ1-5, with D possibly matching TRBD1 (6 bases). V was shortened by 5 bases and J by 5 bases, with 16 bases between the two germline ends. CDR1 is MNHNS and CDR2 is SASEGT in the germline V gene. The CDR3 sequence is 15 residues long. This chain's CDR3 is CASSSTHKGDQPQHF. For the CDR3, the DNA is TGTGCCAGCAGTTCTACTCACAAGGGGGATCAGCCCCAGCATTTT.

The chain recombines TRBV6-5 with TRBJ2-1; 9 nucleotides agree with TRBD2. CDR1 and CDR2 from the germline V gene are MNHEY and SVGAGI. The CDR3 runs 16 residues. With V trimmed by 4 bases and J by 3 bases, 7 bases remained unmatched. The CDR3 here is CASSSTLAGYYNEQFF. DNA for the CDR3: TGTGCCAGCAGTTCTACCCTAGCGGGGTACTACAATGAGCAGTTCTTC.

The J gene is TRBJ2-7, the V gene TRBV19; no firm D call. The CDR3 sequence is 13 residues long. Trimming took 1 base from V and 3 from J, leaving 7 bases between them. CDR1 LNHDA and CDR2 SQIVND come from the germline V gene (reference sequence). CDR3 amino acids: CASSIGRLYEQYF. Written as DNA, the CDR3 is TGTGCCAGTAGTATAGGTCGGCTCTACGAGCAGTACTTC.

This rearrangement joins TRBV5-1 to TRBJ2-5; perhaps TRBD2 as D (7 bases). From germline, CDR1 is SGHRS and CDR2 YFSETQ. The CDR3 runs to 17 residues. The V end was cut by 4 bases, the J end by 2 bases, with 21 bases between. The CDR3 DNA is TGCGCCAGCAGCCCCCCCCAGGGAGGGGGGGTTCAAGAGACCCAGTACTTC. Protein sequence: CASSPPQGGGVQETQYF.

This chain uses TRBV18 with TRBJ2-6; D gene uncertain. Germline-derived CDR1 and CDR2 are KGHSH and LQKENI. V was pared by 2 bases and J by 4 bases, with 15 bases between. This CDR3 contains 17 residues. The CDR3 bases are TGTGCCAGCTCACCATCACCGACGGCGCTCGGGGCCAACGTCCTGACTTTC. Protein sequence: CASSPSPTALGANVLTF.

The chain recombines TRBV5-1 with TRBJ1-5; D is uncertain. Trimming took 2 bases from V and 1 from J, leaving 10 bases between them. There are 15 residues in the CDR3. In germline, CDR1 is SGHRS, CDR2 YFSETQ. The CDR3 DNA sequence: TGCGCCAGCAGCTTAACCCTTGGGAGCAATCAGCCCCAGCATTTT. It encodes CASSLTLGSNQPQHF.

The V call is TRBV6-5, the J call TRBJ1-1, with TRBD1 as a possible D gene (6 bases). Germline values: CDR1 MNHEY, CDR2 SVGAGI. The CDR3 covers 15 residues. Trimming pared 2 bases from V and 4 bases from J, leaving 14 bases between. CDR3 coding DNA: TGTGCCAGCAGTTACCCAAGTGCGGGGGCCACTGAAGCTTTCTTT. This sequence encodes CASSYPSAGATEAFF.

This chain uses TRBV5-1 with TRBJ2-1; D call uncertain. The CDR3 totals 15 residues. The ends were cut back, 0 bases at V and 7 bases at J, with 14 bases in the middle. Germline values: CDR1 SGHRS, CDR2 YFSETQ. The CDR3 spells CASSLGRFGVNEQFF. The CDR3, as DNA: TGCGCCAGCAGCTTGGGGCGTTTTGGGGTGAATGAGCAGTTCTTC.

This clone appeared once. The chain carries TRBV15 and TRBJ2-1; 12 bases map to TRBD1. This CDR3 is 16 amino acids long. Per germline, CDR1 LNHNV and CDR2 YYDKDF (reference sequence). V lost 0 bases and J lost 5; bases outside the gene matches: 2. This CDR3 is CATSREGQGANNEQFF. CDR3 nucleotide sequence: TGTGCCACCAGCAGAGAGGGACAGGGGGCGAACAATGAGCAGTTCTTC.

CDR3 DNA sequence: TGTGCCAGCAGCTCGGGACAGGTCTACGAGCAGTACTTC. Residues: CASSSGQVYEQYF. This chain links TRBV13 with TRBJ2-7; 8 positions agree with TRBD1. The junction had 2 bases not matched to a gene; V was cut back by 4 bases and J by 3 bases. Per the germline V gene, CDR1 is PRHDT and CDR2 is FYEKMQ (reference sequence). The CDR3 loop spans 13 amino acids.

The chain combines TRBV6-5 with TRBJ1-1; 8 nucleotides line up with TRBD1. There are 15 residues in the CDR3. V was pared by 6 bases and J by 4 bases, with 10 bases of the junction left unmatched. Germline V CDR1 and CDR2: MNHEY, SVGAGI. CDR3 amino acids: CASRRDRFEATEAFF. The CDR3 DNA is TGTGCCAGCAGAAGGGACAGGTTTGAGGCCACTGAAGCTTTCTTT.

The chain joins TRBV6-6 to TRBJ1-4; D is unresolved. The V and J ends lost 7 bases and 5 bases respectively, with 17 bases between them. The CDR3 extends over 15 amino acids. CDR1 is MNHNY, CDR2 SVGAGI, per germline (reference sequence). In nucleotides, the CDR3 is TGTGCCAGCACCACCAACGCCCTAACAAATGAAAAACTGTTTTTT. Translated: CASTTNALTNEKLFF.

V is TRBV20-1 and J is TRBJ2-1; D is unresolved. Trimming left V 4 bases short and J 0 bases short, with 1 base between. Germline CDR1 and CDR2: DFQATT and SNEGSKA (reference sequence). The length of the CDR3 is 11 residues. CDR3 nucleotides: TGCAGTGCTAACTCCTACAATGAGCAGTTCTTC. It translates to CSANSYNEQFF.